A single sample gave rise to the 16 T cell receptor beta chains below, sequenced in a study of OX40 agonist ivuxolimab in advanced cancers. The protocol was immunoSEQ multiplex PCR, while the TCRdb copy is restricted to in-frame clones and leaves out a portion. Among some 65,000 clones listed, around 90% were seen once. Source: CD4+ or CD8+ T cells sorted from blood, taken in a trial of the OX40 agonist ivuxolimab. The receptors come from an adult with an advanced solid tumor such as melanoma, head and neck, liver or kidney cancer.

The chain combines TRBV9 with TRBJ2-3; no clear D. Trimming took off 4 bases at V and 0 bases at J, with 9 bases between the two ends. In germline, CDR1 is SGDLS, CDR2 YYNGEE. The CDR3 extends over 14 amino acids. The CDR3: CASSTGPSTDTQYF. The CDR3 nucleotides read TGTGCCAGCAGCACCGGACCAAGCACAGATACGCAGTATTTT.

The rearrangement joins TRBV4-2 to TRBJ1-5, with D tentatively TRBD1 (6 bases). Looked up from germline, CDR1 is LGHNA and CDR2 is YNFKEQ. CDR3 length: 15 amino acids. The V end was cut by 0 bases, the J end by 4 bases, with 10 bases between. CDR3 bases: TGTGCCAGCAGCCAAGAAGGACAGCCGAATCAGCCCCAGCATTTT. Amino acids: CASSQEGQPNQPQHF.

CDR3 sequence: CASGAPDAGSYEQYF. CDR3 sequence (DNA): TGTGCCAGCGGAGCCCCGGATGCAGGGTCTTACGAGCAGTACTTC. This chain connects TRBV25-1 to TRBJ2-7, with D perhaps TRBD1 (5 bases). Germline lookup yields CDR1 MGHDK and CDR2 SYGVNS. Deletions cut 8 bases from V and 4 bases from J, with 21 bases between. This CDR3 is built from 15 residues.

This chain links TRBV19 with TRBJ1-5, with 7 bases lining up with TRBD1. CDR1 is LNHDA and CDR2 is SQIVND in the germline V gene (reference sequence). V was pared by 5 bases and J by 3 bases, with 7 bases of the junction left unmatched. This CDR3 contains 15 residues. CDR3 residues: CASSLPDRVNQPQHF. CDR3 nucleotides: TGTGCCAGTAGTTTACCCGACAGGGTCAATCAGCCCCAGCATTTT.

This clone has just a few counts. The rearrangement joins TRBV4-1 to TRBJ1-1, with 12 bases lining up with TRBD1. Trimming cost V 5 bases and J 5 bases; bases outside gene matches: 9. The CDR3 runs to 16 residues. The germline V gene encodes CDR1 MGHRA and CDR2 YSYEKL. The CDR3 reads CASSFAPGQGATEAFF. CDR3 DNA sequence: TGCGCCAGCAGCTTCGCTCCGGGACAGGGGGCTACTGAAGCTTTCTTT.

The chain has TRBV18 and TRBJ2-5; possible D gene TRBD2, 6 bases. Trimming stripped 3 bases from V and 5 bases from J, with 16 bases between. The CDR3 loop spans 15 amino acids. The germline V gene has CDR1 KGHSH and CDR2 LQKENI. This CDR3 reads CASSPGGPKAETQYF. The DNA of the CDR3 is TGTGCCAGCTCACCCGGGGGACCAAAGGCGGAGACCCAGTACTTC. Based on the CDR3 plus reference TRBV18 and TRBJ2-5, the full variable domain is NAGVMQNPRHLVRRRGQEARLRCSPMKGHSHVYWYRQLPEEGLKFMVYLQKENIIDESGMPKERFSAEFPKEGPSILRIQQVVRGDSAAYFCASSPGGPKAETQYFGPGTRLLVL.

V gene TRBV28 combines with J gene TRBJ1-3, with a tentative D call TRBD1 (5 bases). V lost 5 bases and J lost 2, with 7 bases in between. The CDR3 extends over 13 amino acids. Looked up from germline, CDR1 is MDHEN and CDR2 is SYDVKM. The DNA for the CDR3 is TGTGCCAGCAGTGGGGACCCTGGAAACACCATATATTTT. The encoded protein is CASSGDPGNTIYF.

The gene calls are TRBV5-5 and TRBJ2-7; maybe TRBD1 (6 bases). This CDR3 has 13 amino acids. CDR1 is SGHKS and CDR2 is YYEKEE in the germline V gene (reference sequence). The ends were cut back, 2 bases at V and 2 bases at J, with 8 bases in the middle. In DNA, the CDR3 is TGTGCCAGCAGCTTTGGGGGCGCCTACGAGCAGTACTTC. The encoded protein is CASSFGGAYEQYF.

In nucleotides, the CDR3 is TGTGCCAGCAGCGTAAGACTAGCGGAAAGCACAGATACGCAGTATTTT. This translates into CASSVRLAESTDTQYF. The rearrangement joins TRBV9 to TRBJ2-3; TRBD2 matches 9 bases. The germline CDR1 and CDR2 sequences are SGDLS and YYNGEE. V was clipped by 1 base and J by 0 bases; unmatched bases: 3. This CDR3 is 16 amino acids long.

The chain carries TRBV2 and TRBJ2-6; no clear D gene. Germline lookup yields CDR1 SNHLY and CDR2 FYNNEI. Trimming shortened V by 2 bases and J by 0 bases, and 11 bases separated the two germline ends. The CDR3 spans 17 residues. In nucleotides, the CDR3 is TGTGCCAGCAGTGAACACGAAGGATTCTCTGGGGCCAACGTCCTGACTTTC. This gives the protein CASSEHEGFSGANVLTF.

This clone was seen a few times. V is TRBV7-9 and J is TRBJ1-5; the match to TRBD1 covers 10 bases. Germline V gene data show CDR1 as SEHNR and CDR2 as FQNEAQ (reference sequence). Unmatched junction bases numbered 4, after V lost 5 bases and J lost 6 bases. This CDR3 region has 14 residues. This chain's CDR3 is CASSDGTGAQPQHF. DNA of the CDR3: TGTGCCAGCAGCGACGGGACAGGGGCTCAGCCCCAGCATTTT. The full variable domain, in which reference TRBV7-9 and TRBJ1-5 provide the parts outside the CDR3, is DTGVSQNPRHKITKRGQNVTFRCDPISEHNRLYWYRQTLGQGPEFLTYFQNEAQLEKSRLLSDRFSAERPKGSFSTLEIQRTEQGDSAMYLCASSDGTGAQPQHFGDGTRLSIL.

This clone occurred once. The rearrangement links TRBV6-5 to TRBJ2-7, with a weak D call TRBD1 (6 bases). CDR3 length: 15 residues. Germline V gene lookup returns CDR1 MNHEY and CDR2 SVGAGI. The V end lost 6 bases, the J end lost 7 bases, and 22 bases lay between the germline ends. The DNA for the CDR3 is TGTGCCAGCAGCTCTGATCAGGGGATCTTGGGGGAGCAGTACTTC. The encoded protein is CASSSDQGILGEQYF.

This rearrangement joins TRBV19 to TRBJ2-2; TRBD1 aligns across 7 bases. CDR1 is LNHDA and CDR2 is SQIVND in the germline V gene (reference sequence). The J segment lost 0 bases and the V segment lost 5 bases, leaving 6 bases of the junction unmatched. The CDR3 loop spans 16 amino acids. DNA of the CDR3: TGTGCCAGTAGTCCTGACAGGGCACCGAACACCGGGGAGCTGTTTTTT. Translating gives CASSPDRAPNTGELFF.

The chain is built from TRBV10-3 and TRBJ2-2; 11 bases fit TRBD1. This CDR3 spans 14 amino acids. Germline loops: CDR1 ENHRY, CDR2 SYGVKD. V trimming: 6 bases; J trimming: 4 bases; junction bases outside the gene matches: 1. Here the CDR3 DNA reads TGTGCCATCAGCGGGACAGGGGGCACCGGGGAGCTGTTTTTT. It is translated as CAISGTGGTGELFF.

The chain combines TRBV6-5 with TRBJ2-5; D gene ambiguous. V was trimmed by 6 bases and J by 2 bases, leaving 13 bases between them. Germline-derived CDR1 and CDR2 are MNHEY and SVGAGI. The CDR3 has 14 amino acids. The CDR3 DNA reads TGTGCCAGCAGCCGCGGCTCCGTACAAGAGACCCAGTACTTC. It translates to CASSRGSVQETQYF.

The V call is TRBV28, the J call TRBJ2-5; D unresolved. The J call may be incorrect, as the DNA end agrees better with TRBJ2-7. The CDR3 is 15 amino acids. Germline V gene data show CDR1 as MDHEN and CDR2 as SYDVKM. The CDR3 DNA follows: TGTGCCAGCAGTTTACGCCGACTTGTAGGGCCCGAGCAGTACTTC. This encodes CASSLRRLVGPEQYF.